These 13 T cell receptor beta chains share one sample of origin, sequenced in a study of human T cells and chemical hapten exposure (dated by TCRdb to the early 2020s). Total RNA was isolated from unfractionated whole blood collected in Tempus Blood RNA tubes. The library was produced with 5' RACE. Instrument used: Illumina MiSeq. Through fastp at Q25 and MiXCR, TCRdb rebuilt clones from the public reads, retaining in-frame beta chains. Each entry is one CDR3 protein sequence, shown with its most common DNA and genes. Here the sample has tens of thousands of distinct CDR3 sequences; 15% to 20% occur a single time. Approximately 7% of the sample goes to the ten largest clones. These TCRs come from a female donor in good health.

In DNA form, the CDR3 reads TGTGCCAGCAGCTCCAACCGGCCGGGTGAAGCTTTCTTT. Protein: CASSSNRPGEAFF. The chain couples TRBV7-2 to TRBJ1-1; D is undetermined. The CDR3 consists of 13 residues. Germline CDR1 SGHTA, CDR2 FQGNSA. Trimming shortened V by 4 bases and J by 7 bases, and 13 bases separated the two germline ends.

This clonotype has a count of ten or more. This chain joins TRBV5-1 and TRBJ2-1; D might be TRBD2 (6 bases). Trimming took off 0 bases at V and 9 bases at J, with 10 bases between the two ends. Germline V CDR1 and CDR2: SGHRS, YFSETQ. The CDR3 runs to 13 residues. The CDR3 nucleotides read TGCGCCAGCAGCTTGGCCCTGGGAGGTGAGCAGTTCTTC. Protein: CASSLALGGEQFF. The full variable domain, rest sourced from reference TRBV5-1 and TRBJ2-1, is KAGVTQTPRYLIKTRGQQVTLSCSPISGHRSVSWYQQTPGQGLQFLFEYFSETQRNKGNFPGRFSGRQFSNSRSEMNVSTLELGDSALYLCASSLALGGEQFFGPGTRLTVL.

This chain links TRBV27 with TRBJ2-6; D remains unclear. V lost 3 bases, J lost 1 base, and 7 bases lay in between. This CDR3 is built from 15 residues. CDR1 is MNHEY, CDR2 SMNVEV, per germline (reference sequence). CDR3 bases: TGTGCCAGCAGTTTCGACGGGTCTGGGGCCAACGTCCTGACTTTC. Residues: CASSFDGSGANVLTF.

This clonotype turned up a few times. The chain employs TRBV6-2 or TRBV6-3 and TRBJ1-1; 7 positions agree with TRBD1. The V and J ends lost 11 bases and 3 bases, in that order; junction bases with no gene match: 15. CDR1 is MNHEY and CDR2 is SVGEGT in the germline V gene. There are 15 residues in the CDR3. CDR3: CACLIPGTVHTEAFF. The CDR3 DNA reads as TGTGCCTGCCTAATCCCTGGGACAGTCCACACTGAAGCTTTCTTT.

This chain uses TRBV7-9 with TRBJ2-3, with D unclear. CDR3 size: 18 residues. CDR1 and CDR2 from the germline V gene are SEHNR and FQNEAQ (reference sequence). Trimming pared 4 bases from V and 2 bases from J, leaving 22 bases between. The CDR3 is CASSYPPARPQPTDTQYF. CDR3 nucleotides: TGTGCCAGCAGCTATCCCCCCGCGAGGCCTCAACCCACAGATACGCAGTATTTT.

This chain connects TRBV28 to TRBJ2-3, with 9 bases identical to TRBD2. Germline V lookup: CDR1 MDHEN, CDR2 SYDVKM. This CDR3 spans 16 amino acids. Trimming removed 5 bases from V and 6 bases from J; junction bases left unmatched: 12. The CDR3 sequence is CASSAYDSGSHDTQYF. CDR3 nucleotide sequence: TGTGCCAGCAGTGCTTATGATAGCGGGAGCCACGATACGCAGTATTTT.

The table lists this clonotype with many counts. The J gene is TRBJ2-3, the V gene TRBV20-1; the match to TRBD1 covers 9 bases. The length of the CDR3 is 15 residues. V was pared by 3 bases and J by 2 bases, with 6 bases of the junction left unmatched. The germline V gene encodes CDR1 DFQATT and CDR2 SNEGSKA (reference sequence). CDR3 sequence reads: CSASLGTGNTDTQYF. The CDR3 DNA is TGCAGTGCTAGTCTGGGGACAGGGAACACAGATACGCAGTATTTT.

The chain recombines TRBV6-5 with TRBJ2-1; perhaps TRBD1 as D (5 bases). Trimming took off 6 bases at V and 1 base at J, with 16 bases between the two ends. CDR1 is MNHEY and CDR2 is SVGAGI in the germline V gene. This CDR3 is built from 16 residues. Here the CDR3 DNA reads TGTGCCAGCAGCCCCCAGGGTCCAGGGTCCTACAATGAGCAGTTCTTC. As protein: CASSPQGPGSYNEQFF.

A few counts support this clonotype. This chain joins TRBV7-2 and TRBJ1-2; TRBD1 matches at 7 bases. The CDR3 extends over 16 amino acids. J gave up 4 bases and V 5 bases, and 13 bases lay outside the gene matches. The germline CDR1 and CDR2 sequences are SGHTA and FQGNSA. In nucleotides, the CDR3 is TGTGCCAGCAGCGATGAGCCCCAGGGGGGTCCCTATGGCTACACCTTC. Amino acid sequence: CASSDEPQGGPYGYTF.

This clonotype has just a few counts. The rearrangement joins TRBV20-1 to TRBJ2-4; unclear D gene. V was pared by 1 base and J by 0 bases, with 19 bases between. CDR3 size: 18 residues. Germline V CDR1 and CDR2: DFQATT, SNEGSKA (reference sequence). CDR3 nucleotide sequence: TGCAGTGCTAGAGTGGCTTCGGGCTTGACTTTAGCCAAAAACATTCAGTACTTC. Its translation: CSARVASGLTLAKNIQYF.

The table lists this clonotype with a count of one. The junction departs from germline at one end; a sequencing error may be responsible. The chain couples TRBV14 to TRBJ2-7; no reliable D call. In germline, CDR1 is SGHDN, CDR2 FVKESK. This CDR3 contains 12 residues. The CDR3 nucleotides are TGTGCCAGCAGCCAACTCTACTACGAGCTGTACTTC. Protein sequence: CASSQLYYELYF.

The genes are TRBV7-2 and TRBJ2-1, with 9 positions matching TRBD1. Germline CDR1 reads SGHTA; CDR2 reads FQGNSA. Trimming cost V 5 bases and J 7 bases; bases outside gene matches: 6. This CDR3 has 14 amino acids. The CDR3 region has the DNA TGTGCCAGCAGCCCTTCCGGGACAGGGAATGAGCAGTTCTTC. Its protein product is CASSPSGTGNEQFF.

The J gene is TRBJ2-1, the V gene TRBV6-1; 10 positions agree with TRBD2. The CDR3 has 16 residues. CDR1 MNHNS and CDR2 SASEGT come from the germline V gene. The junction had 12 bases not matched to a gene; V was cut back by 6 bases and J by 7 bases. The CDR3 DNA follows: TGTGCCAGCAGCCCCTCGAGCGGGGGGGCCGGGAATGAGCAGTTCTTC. It translates to CASSPSSGGAGNEQFF.